A single T cell receptor beta chain is shown here with its context. Trimming removed 3 bases from V and 2 bases from J, with 8 bases in between. Germline-derived CDR1 and CDR2 are SEHNR and FQNEAQ (reference sequence). This CDR3 region has 13 residues. Some clones are missing from TCRdb's copy, which holds only in-frame ones; the method was immunoSEQ multiplex PCR. The sample carries about 36,000 clones, approximately 80% recorded once. The entry originates in a study of PD-L1 blockade in urothelial cancer. Noted time point: peripheral blood 6 weeks after treatment start. There were between 1 and 8 samples from each patient, taken pretreatment and on-treatment.

Sequencing was performed on PBMCs, taken around atezolizumab (anti-PD-L1) treatment. The chain combines TRBV7-9 with TRBJ2-7, with D tentatively TRBD2 (5 bases). The origin of this receptor is a man aged 40-49 years with urothelial cancer. CDR3 in amino acids: CASSLAGPYEQYF. In nucleotides, the CDR3 is TGTGCCAGCAGCTTGGCGGGTCCCTACGAGCAGTACTTC.